These 15 T cell receptor beta chains were all obtained from the same sample, sequenced in a study of CD8 T cells in Susac syndrome. RNA totalling about 0.5 to 1 ug underwent reverse transcription with random hexamers. Each CDR3 protein is one row after TCRdb ran MiXCR on the immunoSEQ multiplex PCR reads. Among roughly 180,000 distinct CDR3 sequences listed, approximately 94% were seen once. The material sequenced was CD4+ T cells from PBMCs. The source of these receptors is a human donor with multiple sclerosis.

The chain recombines TRBV3-1 with TRBJ2-7; TRBD2 matches 7 bases. The CDR3 covers 18 residues. Germline V CDR1 and CDR2: LGHDT, YNNKEL (reference sequence). The J segment lost 6 bases and the V segment lost 2 bases, leaving 19 bases of the junction unmatched. CDR3 nucleotides: TGTGCCAGCAGCCAACGCCCCCTCGACGGCGGGAGTAATCCCGAGCAGTACTTC. It specifies CASSQRPLDGGSNPEQYF.

V and J are TRBV7-3 and TRBJ2-5; 7 bases align to TRBD1. Germline CDR1 SGHTA, CDR2 FQGTGA. The CDR3 runs to 15 residues. V lost 5 bases and J lost 5; bases outside the gene matches: 11. The DNA for the CDR3 is TGTGCCAGCAGCCTATCGACAGGGAAGGGGGAGACCCAGTACTTC. Amino acids: CASSLSTGKGETQYF.

The rearrangement links TRBV4-3 to TRBJ2-2; TRBD2 agrees at 9 bases. The germline gives CDR1 LGHNA, CDR2 YSLEER. Trimming took 0 bases from V and 8 from J; bases not matched to a gene: 4. This CDR3 comprises 15 residues. CDR3 sequence (DNA): TGCGCCAGCAGCCAAGATCTAGCGGGATCTGGGGAGCTGTTTTTT. Protein product: CASSQDLAGSGELFF.

V usage is TRBV4-1 and J usage is TRBJ2-1, with 10 bases aligning to TRBD2. This CDR3 is 18 amino acids long. The V gene's germline CDR1 is MGHRA and CDR2 YSYEKL. V lost 6 bases and J lost 4; bases outside the gene matches: 15. Here the CDR3 DNA reads TGCGCCAGCAGTCCATTAGTTCTAGCGGGGGTCGGATACAATGAGCAGTTCTTC. Residues: CASSPLVLAGVGYNEQFF.

The chain employs TRBV18 and TRBJ1-1; D remains ambiguous. V was shortened by 3 bases and J by 0 bases, with 14 bases between the two germline ends. The CDR3 extends over 16 amino acids. CDR1 and CDR2 from the germline V gene are KGHSH and LQKENI. CDR3 sequence: CASSPQEGILNTEAFF. CDR3 coding DNA: TGTGCCAGCTCACCCCAAGAAGGGATCTTGAACACTGAAGCTTTCTTT.

A few counts support this clonotype. The chain links TRBV7-2 to TRBJ1-6; no definite D call. This CDR3 is 14 amino acids long. Trimming left V 0 bases short and J 10 bases short, with 10 bases between. Germline-derived CDR1 and CDR2 are SGHTA and FQGNSA. The CDR3 DNA reads as TGTGCCAGCAGCTTAGCGGTGGCTGGCTCACCCCTCCACTTT. Amino acids: CASSLAVAGSPLHF. The full variable domain, its missing parts supplied by reference TRBV7-2 and TRBJ1-6, is GAGVSQSPSNKVTEKGKDVELRCDPISGHTALYWYRQSLGQGLEFLIYFQGNSAPDKSGLPSDRFSAERTGGSVSTLTIQRTQQEDSAVYLCASSLAVAGSPLHFGNGTRLTVT.

The CDR3 here is CASTTGSPSFNEAFF. Here the CDR3 DNA reads TGTGCCAGCACGACAGGGTCCCCCAGTTTCAATGAAGCTTTCTTT. The chain links TRBV12-3 or TRBV12-4 to TRBJ1-1, with 7 nucleotides matching TRBD1. V lost 7 bases to trimming and J lost 7 bases; unmatched junction nucleotides: 15. The CDR3 spans 15 residues.

The chain is built from TRBV5-6 and TRBJ2-1; 13 nucleotides align to TRBD2. V trimming: 4 bases; J trimming: 9 bases; junction bases outside the gene matches: 7. The CDR3 is made up of 15 amino acids. Germline V gene sequence: CDR1 SGHDT, CDR2 YYEEEE. The CDR3 loop is CASSRWTSGSTEQFF. The CDR3 DNA is TGTGCCAGCAGCCGATGGACTAGCGGGAGTACTGAGCAGTTCTTC.

The V call is TRBV12-3 or TRBV12-4, the J call TRBJ1-4, with D possibly matching TRBD1 (6 bases). The V end lost 5 bases, the J end lost 6 bases, and 13 bases lay between the germline ends. The CDR3 totals 14 residues. CDR3 sequence: CASSARGRDEKLFF. The CDR3 coding sequence is TGTGCCAGCAGTGCCAGGGGTAGGGATGAAAAACTGTTTTTT.

This clonotype was seen a handful of times. This chain links TRBV5-4 with TRBJ2-7, with a tentative D call TRBD2 (6 bases). Between the trimmed V and J ends, which lost 5 bases and 2 bases, there was a span of 11 bases. Germline-derived CDR1 and CDR2 are SGHNT and YYREEE (reference sequence). The CDR3 is made up of 13 amino acids. The CDR3 DNA follows: TGTGCCAGCAGAAGGGCGGGGACCTACGAGCAGTACTTC. Translation: CASRRAGTYEQYF. The whole variable domain, filled in from reference TRBV5-4 and TRBJ2-7, reads ETGVTQSPTHLIKTRGQQVTLRCSSQSGHNTVSWYQQALGQGPQFIFQYYREEENGRGNFPPRFSGLQFPNYSSELNVNALELDDSALYLCASRRAGTYEQYFGPGTRLTVT.

The chain links TRBV2 to TRBJ2-5, with TRBD2 identical over 13 bases. Unmatched junction bases numbered 6, after V lost 6 bases and J lost 5 bases. The CDR3 totals 15 residues. From germline, CDR1 is SNHLY and CDR2 FYNNEI. The CDR3: CASSYTSGGGETQYF. CDR3 DNA sequence: TGTGCCAGCAGCTATACTAGCGGGGGGGGCGAGACCCAGTACTTC.

The J gene is TRBJ1-2, the V gene TRBV18; the D gene is possibly TRBD1 (6 bases). Trimming stripped 3 bases from V and 3 bases from J, with 14 bases between. The V gene's germline CDR1 is KGHSH and CDR2 LQKENI. The CDR3 loop spans 15 amino acids. The CDR3 protein is CASSPTPGGDYGYTF. CDR3 nucleotides: TGTGCCAGCTCACCCACACCGGGGGGCGACTATGGCTACACCTTC.

The rearrangement uses TRBV20-1 and TRBJ2-1, with D tentatively TRBD2 (5 bases). Trimming removed 2 bases at V and 5 bases at J, with 16 bases between. CDR3 size: 15 residues. Germline CDR1 is DFQATT and CDR2 is SNEGSKA (reference sequence). CDR3 sequence (DNA): TGCAGTGCTAGATCGAGCGGCGGGCTCAACAATGAGCAGTTCTTC. It codes for CSARSSGGLNNEQFF.

The chain uses TRBV6-5 and TRBJ2-3, with D possibly matching TRBD1 (6 bases). In germline, CDR1 is MNHEY, CDR2 SVGAGI. Trimming left V 5 bases short and J 5 bases short, with 14 bases between. The CDR3 extends over 14 amino acids. The CDR3 DNA reads TGTGCCAGCAGTATTCGACAGGCGAAAGATACGCAGTATTTT. Translation gives CASSIRQAKDTQYF.

This clonotype was seen just once. CDR3 nucleotide sequence: TGTGCCAGCAGTTTAATGCAGGGGGCAGAAGGAGAGACCCAGTACTTC. Amino acid sequence: CASSLMQGAEGETQYF. The V and J genes are TRBV12-3 or TRBV12-4 and TRBJ2-5, with TRBD1 identical over 8 bases. V gave up 2 bases and J gave up 4 bases; unmatched junction bases: 9. The CDR3 has 16 amino acids.